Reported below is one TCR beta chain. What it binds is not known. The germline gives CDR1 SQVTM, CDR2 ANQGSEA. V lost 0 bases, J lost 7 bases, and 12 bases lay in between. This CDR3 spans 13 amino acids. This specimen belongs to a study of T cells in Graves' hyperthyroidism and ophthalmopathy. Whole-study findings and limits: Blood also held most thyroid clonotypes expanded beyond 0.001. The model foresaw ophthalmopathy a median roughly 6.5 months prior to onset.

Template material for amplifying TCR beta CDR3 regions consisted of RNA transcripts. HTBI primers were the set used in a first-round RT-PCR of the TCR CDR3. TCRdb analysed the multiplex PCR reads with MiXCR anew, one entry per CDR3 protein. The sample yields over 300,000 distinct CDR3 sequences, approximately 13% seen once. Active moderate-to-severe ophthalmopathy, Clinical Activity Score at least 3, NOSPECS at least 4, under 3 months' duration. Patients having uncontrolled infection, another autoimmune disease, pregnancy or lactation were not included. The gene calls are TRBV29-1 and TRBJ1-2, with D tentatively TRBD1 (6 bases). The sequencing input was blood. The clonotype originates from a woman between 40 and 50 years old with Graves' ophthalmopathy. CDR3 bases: TGCAGCGTTGAAGATCACCGAGGGGGTGGCTACACCTTC. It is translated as CSVEDHRGGGYTF.